The 29 T cell receptor beta chains below come from one sample, sequenced in a study of human T cells and chemical hapten exposure. The time point: pre-sensitization, week 0. This sample's treatment: therapeutic diphenylcyclopropenone sensitization with weekly scalp DPC. From the RACE reads, TCRdb called clonotypes with MiXCR, one entry per CDR3 protein. The repertoire holds over 35,000 distinct CDR3 sequences, with more than 9% as singletons. The sequencing used whole blood, collected in connection with sensitization to the hapten diphenylcyclopropenone (DPC). The origin of the receptors is a man under 40 with alopecia areata. Some clones in this sample may be carry-over from other donors' samples.

The chain recombines TRBV4-3 with TRBJ2-7; the D gene could be TRBD1 or TRBD2 (5 bases each). The CDR3 sequence is 13 residues long. V was trimmed by 3 bases and J by 6 bases, leaving 12 bases between them. Germline V lookup: CDR1 LGHNA, CDR2 YSLEER. DNA of the CDR3: TGCGCCAGCAGCCAGTGGGACGAGGGCGAGCAGTACTTC. It yields the protein CASSQWDEGEQYF.

Ten or more counts support this clonotype. The chain is built from TRBV5-1 and TRBJ1-1; D is unclear. Trimming left V 4 bases short and J 1 base short, with 11 bases between. The germline V gene encodes CDR1 SGHRS and CDR2 YFSETQ. This CDR3 is 14 amino acids long. The CDR3 DNA reads TGCGCCAGCAGCCTGGTCGCTGCGAACACTGAAGCTTTCTTT. Translation gives CASSLVAANTEAFF.

This clonotype was counted at least ten times. The chain recombines TRBV18 with TRBJ1-2; D unclear. V lost 5 bases, J lost 8 bases, and 18 bases lay in between. CDR1 is KGHSH, CDR2 LQKENI, per germline. This CDR3 has 14 residues. Written as DNA, the CDR3 is TGTGCCAGCTCATCCTCCAAAGCGATAGGGGGCTACACCTTC. This gives the protein CASSSSKAIGGYTF.

The sample holds many counts of this clonotype. The chain combines TRBV5-6 with TRBJ2-3; 11 bases line up with TRBD2. The germline CDR1 and CDR2 sequences are SGHDT and YYEEEE. V gave up 4 bases and J gave up 2 bases; unmatched junction bases: 12. This CDR3 comprises 18 residues. CDR3 sequence reads: CASSPEGLADTITDTQYF. In DNA form, the CDR3 reads TGTGCCAGCAGCCCGGAGGGACTAGCGGATACAATCACAGATACGCAGTATTTT.

The J gene is TRBJ2-1, the V gene TRBV6-4; no clear D. Trimming cost V 1 base and J 9 bases, with 10 bases left between them. The V gene's germline CDR1 is MRHNA and CDR2 SNTAGT. This CDR3 is 13 amino acids long. The chain's CDR3 is CASSDFNPGEQFF. The DNA of the CDR3 is TGTGCCAGCAGTGACTTTAATCCCGGTGAGCAGTTCTTC.

This clonotype came up a few times. The chain has TRBV12-3 or TRBV12-4 and TRBJ2-2, with D perhaps matching TRBD1 (5 bases). V was trimmed by 5 bases and J by 1 base, leaving 11 bases between them. The CDR3 is 15 residues long. As DNA, the CDR3 is TGTGCCAGCAGTCCAAGAACAGGGAACACCGGGGAGCTGTTTTTT. It encodes CASSPRTGNTGELFF.

At least ten counts were recorded for this clonotype. The chain uses TRBV5-1 and TRBJ2-3; possibly TRBD2 for D (6 bases). V shed 3 bases and J shed 5 bases, with 16 bases lying between them. The CDR3 totals 15 residues. Germline CDR1 and CDR2: SGHRS and YFSETQ. The CDR3: CASSSRGTGRDTQYF. CDR3 coding DNA: TGCGCCAGCAGCTCCAGAGGTACCGGGAGAGATACGCAGTATTTT.

At least ten counts were recorded for this clonotype. V is TRBV11-2 and J is TRBJ2-2; D is undetermined. Trimming cost V 5 bases and J 4 bases, with 11 bases left between them. The CDR3 totals 14 residues. From germline, CDR1 is SGHAT and CDR2 FQNNGV. This chain's CDR3 is CASSLVVGTGELFF. CDR3 bases: TGTGCCAGCAGCCTGGTAGTTGGCACCGGGGAGCTGTTTTTT.

This clonotype occurred a few times. The rearrangement uses TRBV3-1 and TRBJ2-1; TRBD1 agrees at 7 bases. Trimming cost V 2 bases and J 5 bases; bases outside gene matches: 9. The CDR3 is made up of 16 amino acids. Germline CDR1 LGHDT, CDR2 YNNKEL (reference sequence). The CDR3 reads CASSQPLQTGNNEQFF. The DNA of the CDR3 is TGTGCCAGCAGCCAACCGCTCCAGACAGGGAACAATGAGCAGTTCTTC.

Remarks on this clonotype: A much more abundant neighbour one base away suggests this may be a read error. V and J are TRBV5-4 and TRBJ1-2; D is perhaps TRBD1 (5 bases). The germline V gene encodes CDR1 SGHNT and CDR2 YYREEE (reference sequence). This CDR3 spans 16 amino acids. CDR3 sequence: CASSLVSRASNYSYTF. The CDR3 coding sequence is TGTGCCAGCAGCTTGGTGAGCAGGGCCTCTAACTATAGCTACACCTTC.

This clonotype was detected ten times or more. V gene TRBV12-3 or TRBV12-4 combines with J gene TRBJ1-2; TRBD1 aligns across 7 bases. Germline trimming cut 1 base from V and 5 bases from J; bases unmatched to any gene: 4. The CDR3 covers 14 residues. The CDR3: CASSLGAGGYGYTF. Written as DNA, the CDR3 is TGTGCCAGCAGTTTAGGAGCAGGGGGTTATGGCTACACCTTC.

CDR3 in amino acids: CASSPLGNVGTGDEQYF. The CDR3 DNA follows: TGTGCCAGCTCACCATTGGGGAATGTGGGGACAGGGGACGAGCAGTACTTC. V gene TRBV18 combines with J gene TRBJ2-7, with 10 bases that match TRBD1. The ends lost 2 bases at V and 5 bases at J; junction bases unmatched: 12. Germline V gene lookup returns CDR1 KGHSH and CDR2 LQKENI. The CDR3 loop spans 17 amino acids.

The table lists this clonotype with many counts. The chain employs TRBV6-6 and TRBJ1-1; no definite D call. Trimming took off 2 bases at V and 1 base at J, with 8 bases between the two ends. This CDR3 is built from 14 residues. Germline loops: CDR1 MNHNY, CDR2 SVGAGI (reference sequence). The CDR3 spells CASSYIQENTEAFF. DNA of the CDR3: TGTGCCAGCAGTTACATACAAGAGAACACTGAAGCTTTCTTT.

This clonotype came up many times. This chain's CDR3 is CASSLRSGGSYNEQFF. CDR3 nucleotides: TGTGCCAGCAGCTTAAGGAGCGGAGGCTCCTACAATGAGCAGTTCTTC. The rearrangement uses TRBV7-3 and TRBJ2-1; maybe TRBD2 (5 bases). Germline CDR1 is SGHTA and CDR2 is FQGTGA. Between the trimmed V and J ends, which lost 1 base and 0 bases, there was a span of 10 bases. The CDR3 length is 16 residues.

This clonotype was picked up many times. The chain recombines TRBV7-6 with TRBJ2-5; 9 bases align to TRBD1. Trimming took 2 bases from V and 4 from J; bases not matched to a gene: 5. Germline V gene data show CDR1 as SGHVS and CDR2 as FNYEAQ. This CDR3 has 15 amino acids. The CDR3 loop is CASSLLTGGLETQYF. CDR3 in DNA: TGTGCCAGCAGCTTACTAACAGGGGGCCTAGAGACCCAGTACTTC.

A few counts support this clonotype. This chain joins TRBV29-1 and TRBJ1-1, with 8 bases lining up with TRBD1. The trim removed 6 bases at V and 1 base at J, leaving 7 bases unmatched. The CDR3 is made up of 14 amino acids. CDR1 is SQVTM and CDR2 is ANQGSEA in the germline V gene. The CDR3 sequence is CSVARTGRNTEAFF. The CDR3 nucleotides read TGCAGCGTGGCCCGGACAGGGCGGAACACTGAAGCTTTCTTT. The complete variable domain, with remaining parts taken from reference TRBV29-1 and TRBJ1-1, reads SAVISQKPSRDICQRGTSLTIQCQVDSQVTMMFWYRQQPGQSLTLIATANQGSEATYESGFVIDKFPISRPNLTFSTLTVSNMSPEDSSIYLCSVARTGRNTEAFFGQGTRLTVV.

The V and J genes are TRBV28 and TRBJ2-1; D is unresolved. Germline lookup yields CDR1 MDHEN and CDR2 SYDVKM. Trimming cost V 5 bases and J 6 bases, with 11 bases left between them. CDR3 length: 13 amino acids. The CDR3: CASSQYLTNEQFF. CDR3 coding DNA: TGTGCCAGCAGTCAATATCTTACCAATGAGCAGTTCTTC.

V is TRBV18 and J is TRBJ1-1; no firm D call. The CDR3 covers 15 residues. CDR1 is KGHSH, CDR2 LQKENI, per germline. V was pared by 2 bases and J by 1 base, with 11 bases between. Here the CDR3 reads CASSPVSPRNTEAFF. The CDR3 nucleotides are TGTGCCAGCTCACCAGTCAGCCCCAGGAACACTGAAGCTTTCTTT.

The rearrangement joins TRBV20-1 to TRBJ1-4, with D uncertain. Germline lookup yields CDR1 DFQATT and CDR2 SNEGSKA (reference sequence). The CDR3 loop spans 12 amino acids. The V end lost 3 bases, the J end lost 5 bases, and 7 bases lay between the germline ends. For the CDR3, the DNA is TGCAGTGCTAGGCGGGAAAATGAAAAACTGTTTTTT. It is translated as CSARRENEKLFF.

This clonotype was counted ten times or more. The chain employs TRBV2 and TRBJ2-7, with 12 nucleotides matching TRBD2. V was pared by 6 bases and J by 6 bases, with 3 bases of the junction left unmatched. This CDR3 spans 13 amino acids. Germline V gene sequence: CDR1 SNHLY, CDR2 FYNNEI. The chain's CDR3 is CASRTSGSGEQYV. The CDR3 DNA reads TGTGCCAGCAGGACTAGCGGGAGTGGCGAGCAGTACGTC.

This clonotype was recorded at least ten times. The DNA of the CDR3 is TGTGCCAGCTCACCACGGCAGGGGGGGAAGCAAACTGAAGCTTTCTTT. Its protein is CASSPRQGGKQTEAFF. V usage is TRBV18 and J usage is TRBJ1-1; 7 bases map to TRBD1. CDR1 is KGHSH, CDR2 LQKENI, per germline. Trimming cost V 1 base and J 5 bases; bases outside gene matches: 10. The CDR3 is 16 residues long.

This clonotype was observed many times. The rearrangement links TRBV29-1 to TRBJ2-1; D ambiguous. V was cut by 1 base and J by 5 bases, with 9 bases left in between. The germline V gene encodes CDR1 SQVTM and CDR2 ANQGSEA. The CDR3 sequence is 13 residues long. The CDR3 protein is CSVEGNGNNEQFF. In nucleotides, the CDR3 is TGCAGCGTTGAAGGGAATGGAAACAATGAGCAGTTCTTC.

The chain employs TRBV2 and TRBJ2-6; TRBD1 aligns across 9 bases. V trimming: 11 bases; J trimming: 3 bases; junction bases outside the gene matches: 14. From germline, CDR1 is SNHLY and CDR2 FYNNEI. CDR3 length: 17 amino acids. CDR3: CAGWHGQGKYGANVLTF. The CDR3 DNA is TGTGCCGGATGGCACGGACAGGGGAAGTATGGGGCCAACGTCCTGACTTTC.

The chain has TRBV20-1 and TRBJ2-3; tentatively, D is TRBD1 (5 bases). This CDR3 is 14 amino acids long. From germline, CDR1 is DFQATT and CDR2 SNEGSKA (reference sequence). V was trimmed by 3 bases and J by 5 bases, leaving 15 bases between them. CDR3 bases: TGCAGTGCTAGTAGTTTGGGGCCCCGAGATACGCAGTATTTT. It specifies CSASSLGPRDTQYF.

This clonotype appeared many times. The rearrangement joins TRBV29-1 to TRBJ2-2; the match to TRBD2 covers 7 bases. With 7 bases clipped from V and 0 bases from J, the junction kept 11 bases outside the gene matches. Germline V gene data show CDR1 as SQVTM and CDR2 as ANQGSEA. The CDR3 extends over 16 amino acids. CDR3 residues: CSASPLGGANTGELFF. DNA of the CDR3: TGCAGCGCCTCGCCACTTGGGGGGGCGAACACCGGGGAGCTGTTTTTT.

This clonotype was detected many times. The V call is TRBV7-3, the J call TRBJ2-3; TRBD2 might be the D (6 bases). V gave up 7 bases and J gave up 4 bases, with 12 bases separating them. CDR1 and CDR2 from the germline V gene are SGHTA and FQGTGA. This CDR3 is 13 amino acids long. The CDR3 loop reads CASTTGEADTQYF. For the CDR3, the DNA is TGTGCCAGCACAACGGGGGAGGCAGATACGCAGTATTTT.

The sample holds many counts of this clonotype. V gene TRBV28 combines with J gene TRBJ1-4; D is unresolved. The length of the CDR3 is 15 residues. Looked up from germline, CDR1 is MDHEN and CDR2 is SYDVKM. Trimming removed 6 bases at V and 7 bases at J, with 18 bases between. CDR3 coding DNA: TGTGCCAGCAGCCTCCGGGCAGTGGGAAGTGAAAAACTGTTTTTT. The encoded protein is CASSLRAVGSEKLFF.

The chain combines TRBV7-2 with TRBJ2-3; 12 bases fit TRBD2. The CDR3 totals 17 residues. The J segment lost 3 bases and the V segment lost 3 bases, leaving 7 bases of the junction unmatched. Germline lookup yields CDR1 SGHTA and CDR2 FQGNSA. DNA for the CDR3: TGTGCCAGCAGCTTGGCTGGACTAGCGGGGAAGACAGATACGCAGTATTTT. Translated: CASSLAGLAGKTDTQYF.

This clonotype has only a few counts. The V gene is TRBV19, the J gene TRBJ2-1; 7 bases match TRBD2. V lost 3 bases, J lost 6 bases, and 11 bases stayed unmatched. The germline V gene encodes CDR1 LNHDA and CDR2 SQIVND (reference sequence). The CDR3 covers 16 residues. In DNA form, the CDR3 reads TGTGCCAGTAGTATCATAGCGGGTTTGAGCCCCAATGAGCAGTTCTTC. Its translation is CASSIIAGLSPNEQFF.